The sequence of this T cell receptor (beta chain) was determined in a study of cytomegalovirus exposure and HLA in healthy donors. Turning to the study itself: Early release data held about 92 million unique TCRs from HLA-typed donors. Study outcomes and limitations: CMV antigen specificity was confirmed in vitro for three CMV-associated chains.

The CDR3 length is 14 residues. Unmatched junction bases numbered 4, after V lost 5 bases and J lost 5 bases. Germline V gives CDR1 MNHNS, CDR2 SASEGT. The PCR had 60 Vbeta and 13 Jbeta primers. The repertoire was sequenced with immunoSEQ multiplex PCR; TCRdb's copy has only in-frame clones and lacks some. Of 150,000 to 200,000 clones listed, around 81% are singletons. This clone has only one observation. Its antigen is as yet unknown. The sample was PBMCs. V and J are TRBV6-1 and TRBJ2-7; TRBD1 matches at 12 bases. This clonotype originated in a man younger than 45 in good health and CMV-seronegative. The CDR3 region has the DNA TGTGCCAGCAGTCCCGGGACAGGGGGCCACGAGCAGTACTTC. Its translation is CASSPGTGGHEQYF.